This T cell receptor beta chain was obtained from a study of identical twins (dated by TCRdb to the mid-2010s). About the study as a whole: TCR alpha and beta repertoires from monozygotic twins, unrelated adults of various ages and cord blood were deep-sequenced to test whether fetal clonotypes persist. Replicate twin experiments were performed at different times using different library preparation protocols to rule out contamination.

Summary of the overall study and its limitations: Fewer insertions were carried by abundant cord blood beta clonotypes, a similar but weaker trend appeared in young adult naive repertoires, and no such trend appeared in memory repertoires. Invariant T cells such as MAIT and iNKT could partly confound zero-insertion analyses, although diverse VJ usage argued against such confounding for most clonotypes. In monozygotic twins, out-of-frame TCR alpha sharing was systematically underestimated by recombination models, although the models agreed with sharing between unrelated individuals. Because the same donors could not be followed over many years, the conclusions relied on cross-sectional statistical analysis. A weaker excess of twin sharing was found in beta out-of-frame sequences because the signal-to-noise ratio was lowered by fewer shared sequences. Out-of-frame TCR alpha sequences shared between twins showed an excess of low generation-probability sequences compared with coincidental sharing between unrelated individuals.

Only a few counts were recorded for this clonotype. This clone's antigen is unknown. It has no much larger one-base neighbor in the sample; base qualities were not kept. The method behind the library was 5' RACE. TCRdb names Illumina HiSeq 2000 as the instrument used. Template switching added a universal primer binding site, and the final cDNA carried a unique molecular identifier that allowed TCR cDNA molecules to be counted accurately. Specific primers in the conserved constant-segment region were used to synthesize first-strand cDNA for the TCR alpha and beta chains. To control for contamination, every cDNA library carried two barcodes: a SMART-Mk sample barcode plus Illumina barcodes. TruSeq adapter sequences, together with Illumina sample barcodes, were added in two successive PCR steps. The Illumina HiSeq platform was used with custom primers to sequence TCR alpha and beta cDNA libraries. Turning to the authors' computational methods: Raw reads were processed with MiGEC to extract unique molecular identifiers, and MiXCR was used to determine CDR3 positions. Recombination models were inferred per individual with the repgenHMM and IGoR tools using an EM algorithm. Shared clonotype analysis was performed with the tcR package in R, normalizing sharing by the product of cloneset sizes. Out-of-frame nonproductive sequences were analyzed to study raw recombination free of thymic and clonal selection effects. TCRdb ran its own pipeline on the public reads, namely fastp trimming at Q25 and MiXCR clone calling, and kept in-frame beta chains. Identical CDR3 proteins give one entry, which carries the most common genes and DNA. For this entry, the V and J calls and clone size follow TCRdb and not the study's own pipeline. This sample lists nearly 650,000 distinct CDR3 sequences; about 7% were detected once. The top ten constitute 1.6% of the sample.

All donors were healthy Caucasians. Three pairs of female monozygotic twins, all aged roughly 18 to 29 years, were included in the twin cohort. Peripheral blood mononuclear cells were the source from which RNA for the TCR libraries was isolated. At the junction V is shortened by 5 bases and J by 5 bases, with 18 bases in between. The CDR3 numbers 15 residues from cysteine through phenylalanine. Just the 45-base CDR3 DNA is kept, in frame starting at base 1. The data were also submitted as part of a second study, on yellow fever vaccine responses in identical twins. The second study, in turn, reports: According to the authors, in identical twins the way T cells responded to vaccination appeared partly convergent and partly personalized. Focusing on identical twins, the study followed the T cell clones that responded to the vaccine, and did so with precision.

The sample was PBMCs. The chain uses TRBV12-3 or TRBV12-4 and TRBJ2-5; the D gene is perhaps TRBD2, on 7 matching bases. The TCR sequence derives from a woman in her late teens or twenties in good health. The CDR3 protein is CASSLRGAGGETQYF. The base sequence is TGTGCCAGCAGTCTCCGGGGGGCCGGCGGGGAGACCCAGTACTTC.